These 27 T cell receptor beta chains were all obtained from the same sample, sequenced in a study of T cells after yellow fever vaccination. TCRdb ran MiXCR on the 5' RACE reads and lists one entry per CDR3 protein. The sample has 300,000 or so distinct CDR3 sequences, over 10% seen once. Sequenced here: CD4+ T cells sorted from PBMCs, sampled 45 days after the yellow fever booster vaccination. The receptor set was obtained from a man aged 25 to 40 who received the YFV17D yellow fever vaccine.

This clonotype occurred a few times. The chain is built from TRBV7-2 and TRBJ2-3; no reliable D call. Germline assignment: CDR1 SGHTA and CDR2 FQGNSA. This CDR3 is built from 13 residues. The V end lost 3 bases, the J end lost 0 bases, and 4 bases lay between the germline ends. CDR3 DNA: TGTGCCAGCAGCTTCTTAAGCACAGATACGCAGTATTTT. The encoded protein is CASSFLSTDTQYF.

This clonotype has just a few counts. The chain employs TRBV18 and TRBJ2-7, with 11 bases that match TRBD1. V trimming: 1 base; J trimming: 2 bases; junction bases outside the gene matches: 13. This CDR3 contains 19 residues. CDR1 is KGHSH, CDR2 LQKENI, per germline. DNA for the CDR3: TGTGCCAGCTCACCACAAGGAGCTAGCGGGACAGGGGGGGCCTACGAGCAGTACTTC. Amino acid sequence: CASSPQGASGTGGAYEQYF.

As for this clonotype: This clone may be a read error of a much larger clone one base away. The chain links TRBV7-2 to TRBJ2-3; D remains unclear. This CDR3 spans 13 amino acids. The germline CDR1 and CDR2 sequences are SGHTA and FQGNSA. V gave up 5 bases and J gave up 6 bases, with 12 bases separating them. Here the CDR3 reads CASSPSTEDTQYF. The CDR3 bases are TGTGCCAGCAGCCCGTCAACAGAGGATACGCAGTATTTT.

This clonotype has a handful of counts. The rearrangement links TRBV10-3 to TRBJ2-1, with 13 nucleotides matching TRBD2. The CDR3 consists of 19 residues. The J segment lost 0 bases and the V segment lost 2 bases, leaving 7 bases of the junction unmatched. The germline gives CDR1 ENHRY, CDR2 SYGVKD. The CDR3 reads CAISERELAGGTSYNEQFF. CDR3 in DNA: TGTGCCATCAGTGAGAGGGAACTAGCGGGGGGGACCTCCTACAATGAGCAGTTCTTC.

The rearrangement joins TRBV7-9 to TRBJ2-2, with TRBD1 matching over 7 bases. This CDR3 contains 16 residues. V gave up 5 bases and J gave up 4 bases; unmatched junction bases: 10. Looked up from germline, CDR1 is SEHNR and CDR2 is FQNEAQ (reference sequence). DNA of the CDR3: TGTGCCAGCAGCCGAACCGGGACAGCAATCACCGGGGAGCTGTTTTTT. Its protein is CASSRTGTAITGELFF.

This clonotype was seen only a few times. CDR3 sequence reads: CASSFGATGTQYF. The CDR3, as DNA: TGTGCCAGCAGCTTTGGAGCCACGGGGACCCAGTACTTC. The rearrangement links TRBV7-9 to TRBJ2-5, with D unclear. Per germline, CDR1 SEHNR and CDR2 FQNEAQ (reference sequence). CDR3 length: 13 amino acids. Trimming pared 3 bases from V and 7 bases from J, leaving 12 bases between.

This clonotype was seen more than once but under ten times. The chain is built from TRBV12-3 or TRBV12-4 and TRBJ2-5, with 8 bases identical to TRBD2. CDR3 length: 14 amino acids. The V and J ends lost 5 bases and 6 bases, in that order; junction bases with no gene match: 8. The CDR3 DNA reads as TGTGCCAGCAGTCCCCCGGGAGGGCCCAAGACCCAGTACTTC. Translating gives CASSPPGGPKTQYF.

J is TRBJ2-7 and V is TRBV6-2 or TRBV6-3; D is undetermined. CDR3 length: 16 residues. The germline V gene encodes CDR1 MNHEY and CDR2 SVGEGT. V was cut by 5 bases and J by 0 bases, with 17 bases left in between. The CDR3, as DNA: TGTGCCAGCAGTCCCACCGTTGGTATCCACTCCTACGAGCAGTACTTC. Residues: CASSPTVGIHSYEQYF.

This clonotype occurred a few times. CDR3 nucleotides: TGTGCCAGCAGCTTAACGGACACCGGGGAGCTGTTTTTT. The encoded protein is CASSLTDTGELFF. The V call is TRBV7-9, the J call TRBJ2-2; D remains ambiguous. CDR3 length: 13 amino acids. The germline V gene encodes CDR1 SEHNR and CDR2 FQNEAQ (reference sequence). V shed 2 bases and J shed 3 bases, with 4 bases lying between them.

The chain links TRBV27 to TRBJ2-5, with D perhaps assigned TRBD1 or TRBD2 (5 bases each). This CDR3 region has 15 residues. Trimming left V 5 bases short and J 7 bases short, with 20 bases between. Germline assignment: CDR1 MNHEY and CDR2 SMNVEV (reference sequence). Written as DNA, the CDR3 is TGTGCCAGCAGTCTACGGGACCAGAGTAGGACGACCCAGTACTTC. This sequence encodes CASSLRDQSRTTQYF.

This clonotype was found a few times. The chain joins TRBV6-6 to TRBJ2-5; TRBD1 might be the D (6 bases). This CDR3 is 13 amino acids long. Trimming stripped 3 bases from V and 5 bases from J, with 10 bases between. Germline CDR1 reads MNHNY; CDR2 reads SVGAGI (reference sequence). CDR3 amino acids: CASSYYRAETQYF. The CDR3 DNA reads TGTGCCAGCAGTTATTACAGGGCTGAGACCCAGTACTTC.

The chain has TRBV6-1 and TRBJ2-7; a possible D gene is TRBD1 (6 bases). Germline V lookup: CDR1 MNHNS, CDR2 SASEGT. CDR3 size: 13 residues. V lost 6 bases and J 7 bases, leaving 16 bases between the germline ends. CDR3 nucleotides: TGTGCCAGCAGCCTATACAGGGAGAGGGAGCAGTACTTC. It translates to CASSLYREREQYF.

This clonotype was seen only once. The V and J genes are TRBV27 and TRBJ1-6; tentatively, D is TRBD1 (5 bases). Germline V gene sequence: CDR1 MNHEY, CDR2 SMNVEV (reference sequence). V lost 2 bases to trimming and J lost 7 bases, with 12 bases between them. CDR3 length: 15 amino acids. The CDR3 loop is CASSLRPGLNSPLHF. The CDR3 nucleotides are TGTGCCAGCAGTTTACGGCCAGGGCTGAATTCACCCCTCCACTTT.

This rearrangement joins TRBV5-1 to TRBJ2-5; the D is unclear. V was pared by 7 bases and J by 4 bases, with 14 bases between. The CDR3 is 13 amino acids. Germline V gives CDR1 SGHRS, CDR2 YFSETQ. The DNA for the CDR3 is TGCGCCAGCGGGGTGTGGGCAGGAGAGACCCAGTACTTC. The encoded protein is CASGVWAGETQYF.

This chain connects TRBV18 to TRBJ1-1, with 10 positions matching TRBD1. The CDR3 runs to 14 residues. Germline assignment: CDR1 KGHSH and CDR2 LQKENI. Losses at the gene ends were 6 bases for V and 6 bases for J; bases not matched to a gene: 7. CDR3 sequence: CASSPGQGRAEAFF. The CDR3 DNA follows: TGTGCCAGCTCCCCGGGACAGGGGAGGGCTGAAGCTTTCTTT.

The V gene is TRBV5-1, the J gene TRBJ1-2, with 8 bases that match TRBD1. V trimming: 0 bases; J trimming: 6 bases; junction bases outside the gene matches: 7. Germline lookup yields CDR1 SGHRS and CDR2 YFSETQ. The CDR3 runs to 15 residues. CDR3 coding DNA: TGCGCCAGCAGCTTGGAGCGGACAGGGATAGATGGCTACACCTTC. Protein sequence: CASSLERTGIDGYTF.

This clonotype was counted at least ten times. V usage is TRBV18 and J usage is TRBJ2-2, with a tentative D call TRBD1 (5 bases). This CDR3 has 13 amino acids. Trimming stripped 3 bases from V and 5 bases from J, with 7 bases between. CDR1 and CDR2 from the germline V gene are KGHSH and LQKENI. The CDR3 region is CASSPRDTGELFF. Written as DNA, the CDR3 is TGTGCCAGCTCACCCAGGGATACCGGGGAGCTGTTTTTT.

The chain couples TRBV20-1 to TRBJ1-3; D is unclear. In germline, CDR1 is DFQATT, CDR2 SNEGSKA (reference sequence). Trimming took 3 bases from V and 3 from J, leaving 3 bases between them. The CDR3 runs to 11 residues. CDR3: CSASVGNTIYF. DNA for the CDR3: TGCAGTGCTAGTGTTGGAAACACCATATATTTT.

J is TRBJ2-1 and V is TRBV11-2, with 8 bases identical to TRBD1. Germline V CDR1 and CDR2: SGHAT, FQNNGV. This CDR3 spans 15 amino acids. V lost 5 bases to trimming and J lost 5 bases; unmatched junction nucleotides: 8. CDR3: CASSLDRARDNEQFF. The CDR3 DNA is TGTGCCAGCAGCCTGGACAGGGCACGGGACAATGAGCAGTTCTTC.

The chain has TRBV20-1 and TRBJ2-7; D unresolved. Per the germline V gene, CDR1 is DFQATT and CDR2 is SNEGSKA (reference sequence). This CDR3 is 13 amino acids long. Trimming cost V 3 bases and J 1 base, with 10 bases left between them. Written as DNA, the CDR3 is TGCAGTGCTAGTTCGGGCTTGTCCTACGAGCAGTACTTC. This codes for CSASSGLSYEQYF.

The chain employs TRBV5-5 and TRBJ2-1; D is unresolved. This CDR3 spans 11 amino acids. CDR1 is SGHKS and CDR2 is YYEKEE in the germline V gene (reference sequence). The germline V and J ends were trimmed by 1 base and 8 bases, with 4 bases remaining between them. CDR3 sequence: CASSLYHEQFF. The CDR3 nucleotides are TGTGCCAGCAGCTTGTACCATGAGCAGTTCTTC.

This chain joins TRBV5-6 and TRBJ2-5; TRBD2 aligns across 10 bases. Germline trimming cut 4 bases from V and 4 bases from J; bases unmatched to any gene: 4. CDR3 length equals 14 residues. In germline, CDR1 is SGHDT, CDR2 YYEEEE. Here the CDR3 DNA reads TGTGCCAGCAGCGTGGGACTAGCGTTAGAGACCCAGTACTTC. Amino acid sequence: CASSVGLALETQYF.

This clonotype was detected only a few times. The rearrangement links TRBV20-1 to TRBJ2-1; 14 nucleotides align to TRBD2. The germline V gene encodes CDR1 DFQATT and CDR2 SNEGSKA (reference sequence). This CDR3 comprises 17 residues. Unmatched junction bases numbered 7, after V lost 6 bases and J lost 0 bases. In nucleotides, the CDR3 is TGCAGTGCAGGGGGACTAGCGGGGGTAAGCTCCTACAATGAGCAGTTCTTC. It codes for CSAGGLAGVSSYNEQFF.

The rearrangement joins TRBV20-1 to TRBJ2-5; D is possibly TRBD2 (5 bases). This CDR3 contains 13 residues. Trimming pared 3 bases from V and 5 bases from J, leaving 13 bases between. CDR1 is DFQATT, CDR2 SNEGSKA, per germline (reference sequence). The CDR3 region has the DNA TGCAGTGCTAGGCACAGCGGATGGGAGACCCAGTACTTC. Its protein product is CSARHSGWETQYF.

This clonotype was seen a handful of times. J is TRBJ1-1 and V is TRBV27; TRBD1 aligns across 8 bases. Germline lookup yields CDR1 MNHEY and CDR2 SMNVEV (reference sequence). V gave up 6 bases and J gave up 3 bases; unmatched junction bases: 6. CDR3 length: 14 residues. This CDR3 reads CASSLWTGHTEAFF. The CDR3 DNA reads TGTGCCAGCAGCCTTTGGACAGGGCACACTGAAGCTTTCTTT.

The J gene is TRBJ2-2, the V gene TRBV29-1; D is unclear. The ends were cut back, 5 bases at V and 0 bases at J, with 10 bases in the middle. CDR3 size: 14 residues. Germline V gene lookup returns CDR1 SQVTM and CDR2 ANQGSEA. Here the CDR3 reads CSVRAPTNTGELFF. As DNA, the CDR3 is TGCAGCGTTAGGGCCCCAACGAACACCGGGGAGCTGTTTTTT.

CDR3 sequence (DNA): TGTGCCAGCAGCCCCACCCTCGGGACAGGGAACAATGAGCAGTTCTTC. Translated, it gives CASSPTLGTGNNEQFF. The V and J genes are TRBV12-3 or TRBV12-4 and TRBJ2-1; TRBD1 matches 9 bases. Trimming removed 6 bases from V and 5 bases from J; junction bases left unmatched: 11. The CDR3 length is 16 residues.